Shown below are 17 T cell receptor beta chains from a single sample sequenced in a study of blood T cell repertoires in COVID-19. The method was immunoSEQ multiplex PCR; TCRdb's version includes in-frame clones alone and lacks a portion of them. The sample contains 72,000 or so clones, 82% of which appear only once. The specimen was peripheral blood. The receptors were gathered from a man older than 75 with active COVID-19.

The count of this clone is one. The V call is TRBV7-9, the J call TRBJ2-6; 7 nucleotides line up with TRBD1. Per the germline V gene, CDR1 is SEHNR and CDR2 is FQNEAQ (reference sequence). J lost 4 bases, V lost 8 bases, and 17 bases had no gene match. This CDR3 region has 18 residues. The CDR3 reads CASGRQGALPSGANVLTF. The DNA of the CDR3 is TGTGCCAGCGGTCGACAGGGCGCCCTACCGAGCGGGGCCAACGTCCTGACTTTC.

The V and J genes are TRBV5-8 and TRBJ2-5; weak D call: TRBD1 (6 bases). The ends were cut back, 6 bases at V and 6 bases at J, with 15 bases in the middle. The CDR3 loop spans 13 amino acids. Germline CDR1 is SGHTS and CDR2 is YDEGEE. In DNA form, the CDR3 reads TGTGCCAGCACCATGACAGGCATCAAGACCCAGTACTTC. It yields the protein CASTMTGIKTQYF.

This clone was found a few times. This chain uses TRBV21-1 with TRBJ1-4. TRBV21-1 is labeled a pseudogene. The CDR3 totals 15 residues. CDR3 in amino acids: CARRPSRWVAEKLFF. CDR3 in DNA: TGTGCCAGAAGACCGTCTAGGTGGGTTGCTGAAAAACTGTTTTTT.

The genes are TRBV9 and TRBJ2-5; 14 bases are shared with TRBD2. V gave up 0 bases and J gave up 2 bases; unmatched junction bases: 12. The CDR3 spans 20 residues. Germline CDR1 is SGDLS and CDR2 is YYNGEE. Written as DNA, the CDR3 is TGTGCCAGCAGCGTAGAGGGACAGGGGGGACTAGCGGGAGTTCAAGAGACCCAGTACTTC. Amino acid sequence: CASSVEGQGGLAGVQETQYF.

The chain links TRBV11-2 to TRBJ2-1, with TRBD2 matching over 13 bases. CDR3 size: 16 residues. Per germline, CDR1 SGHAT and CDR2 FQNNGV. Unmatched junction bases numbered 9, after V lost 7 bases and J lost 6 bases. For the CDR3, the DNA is TGTGCCAGCATCAGGACTAGCGGGAGTTCTGGCAATGAGCAGTTCTTC. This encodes CASIRTSGSSGNEQFF.

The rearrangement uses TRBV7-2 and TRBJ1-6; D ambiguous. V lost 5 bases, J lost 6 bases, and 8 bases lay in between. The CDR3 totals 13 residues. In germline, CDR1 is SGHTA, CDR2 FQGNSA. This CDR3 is CASSPQANSPLHF. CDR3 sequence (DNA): TGTGCCAGCAGCCCTCAGGCTAATTCACCCCTCCACTTT.

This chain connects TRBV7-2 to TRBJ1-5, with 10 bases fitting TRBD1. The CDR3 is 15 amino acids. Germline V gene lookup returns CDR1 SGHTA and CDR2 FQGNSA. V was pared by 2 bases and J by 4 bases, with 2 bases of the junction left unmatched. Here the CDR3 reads CASSLWGQGNQPQHF. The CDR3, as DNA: TGTGCCAGCAGCTTATGGGGACAGGGGAATCAGCCCCAGCATTTT.

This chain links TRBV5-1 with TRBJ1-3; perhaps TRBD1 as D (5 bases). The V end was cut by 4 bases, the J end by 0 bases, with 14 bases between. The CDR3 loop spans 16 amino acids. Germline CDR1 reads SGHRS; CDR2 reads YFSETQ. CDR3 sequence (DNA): TGCGCCAGCAGCCCGACTGGGGGGAGCTCTGGAAACACCATATATTTT. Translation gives CASSPTGGSSGNTIYF.

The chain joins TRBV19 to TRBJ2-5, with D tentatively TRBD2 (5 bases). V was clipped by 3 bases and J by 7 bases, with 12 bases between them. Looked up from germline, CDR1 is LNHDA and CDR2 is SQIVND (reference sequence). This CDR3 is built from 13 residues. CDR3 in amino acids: CASSMTDRGTQYF. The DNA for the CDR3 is TGTGCCAGTAGTATGACCGACCGGGGGACCCAGTACTTC.

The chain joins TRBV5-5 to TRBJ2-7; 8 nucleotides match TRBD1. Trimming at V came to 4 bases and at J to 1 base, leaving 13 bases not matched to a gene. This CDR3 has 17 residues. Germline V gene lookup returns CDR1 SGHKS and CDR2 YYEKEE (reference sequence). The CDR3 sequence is CASSPDTGQVKSYEQYF. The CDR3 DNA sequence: TGTGCCAGCAGCCCGGATACGGGACAGGTAAAATCCTACGAGCAGTACTTC.

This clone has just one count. CDR3 nucleotides: TGTGCCAGCAGCTTGGGCGCCAGGGTCTATGGCTACACCTTC. It codes for CASSLGARVYGYTF. The chain couples TRBV5-8 to TRBJ1-2, with D perhaps TRBD1 (5 bases). Germline V gene sequence: CDR1 SGHTS, CDR2 YDEGEE. V was pared by 0 bases and J by 4 bases, with 10 bases between. This CDR3 comprises 14 residues.

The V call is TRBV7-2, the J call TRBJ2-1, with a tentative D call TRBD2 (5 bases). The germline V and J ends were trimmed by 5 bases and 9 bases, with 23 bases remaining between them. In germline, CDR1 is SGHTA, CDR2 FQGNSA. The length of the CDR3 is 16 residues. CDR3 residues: CASSPLRGLTDGEQFF. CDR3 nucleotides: TGTGCCAGCAGCCCACTTCGGGGATTAACCGATGGTGAGCAGTTCTTC.

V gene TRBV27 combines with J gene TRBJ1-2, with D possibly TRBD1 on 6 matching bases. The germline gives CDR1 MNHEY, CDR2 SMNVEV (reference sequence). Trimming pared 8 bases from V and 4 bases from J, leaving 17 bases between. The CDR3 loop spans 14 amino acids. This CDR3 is CASGRGDPFYGYTF. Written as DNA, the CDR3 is TGTGCCAGCGGGAGGGGGGACCCCTTCTATGGCTACACCTTC.

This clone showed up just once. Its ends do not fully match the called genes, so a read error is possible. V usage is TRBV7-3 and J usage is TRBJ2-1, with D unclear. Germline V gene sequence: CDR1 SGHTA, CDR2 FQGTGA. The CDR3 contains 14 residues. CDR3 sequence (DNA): TGTGCCAGCAGCTTAGGTCCGGGTTACACTGAGCAGTTCTTC. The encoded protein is CASSLGPGYTEQFF. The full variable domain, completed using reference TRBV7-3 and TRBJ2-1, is GAGVSQTPSNKVTEKGKYVELRCDPISGHTALYWYRQSLGQGPEFLIYFQGTGAADDSGLPNDRFFAVRPEGSVSTLKIQRTERGDSAVYLCASSLGPGYTEQFFGPGTRLTVL.

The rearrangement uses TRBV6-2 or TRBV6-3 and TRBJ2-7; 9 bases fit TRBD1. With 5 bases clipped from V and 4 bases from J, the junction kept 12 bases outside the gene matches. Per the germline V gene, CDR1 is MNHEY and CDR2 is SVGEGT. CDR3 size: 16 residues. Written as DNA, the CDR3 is TGTGCCAGCAGTATGACCGCCGGGACAGGGTATTACGAGCAGTACTTC. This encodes CASSMTAGTGYYEQYF.

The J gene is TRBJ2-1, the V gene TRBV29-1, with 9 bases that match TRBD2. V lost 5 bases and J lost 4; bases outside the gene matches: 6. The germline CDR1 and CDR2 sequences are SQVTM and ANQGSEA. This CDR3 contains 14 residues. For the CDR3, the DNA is TGCAGCGTTCGCAGTAGCGGGAGTTACAATGAGCAGTTCTTC. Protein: CSVRSSGSYNEQFF.

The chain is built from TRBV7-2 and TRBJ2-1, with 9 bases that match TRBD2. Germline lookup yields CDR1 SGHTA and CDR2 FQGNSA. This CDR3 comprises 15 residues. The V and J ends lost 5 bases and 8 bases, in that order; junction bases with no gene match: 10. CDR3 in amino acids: CASSPGTSIYDEQFF. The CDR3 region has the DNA TGTGCCAGCAGCCCCGGGACTAGCATATACGATGAGCAGTTCTTC.